This T cell receptor (beta chain) is drawn from a study of T cell repertoires in cytomegalovirus infection. The overall study: Used in the study were CMV epitopes, some recently identified and HLA-C-restricted, others well-studied and HLA-B-restricted. Public TCR beta signatures indicated both CMV infection and matching HLA type.

CDR1 is GTSNPN, CDR2 SVGIG, per germline (reference sequence). The CDR3 has 14 amino acids. Study results and caveats: People with CMV and the relevant HLA were identified by cumulative public TCR beta family frequency. What dominated the ex vivo response were HLA-C-restricted CMV-specific TCR beta clonotypes.

In TCRdb, the reads were re-called with MiXCR into one record per CDR3 protein. The sample lists some 590,000 distinct CDR3 sequences, approximately 40% occurring once. This clonotype was detected once. The antigen is undetermined. Sequence at one end of the junction differs from germline and may be a read error. This receptor was identified in a human donor in good health (CMV status not recorded). Some clones in this sample may be carry-over from other donors' samples. The chain is built from TRBV30 and TRBJ2-2; D gene ambiguous. The sample here was cultured PBMCs, taken from culture after CMV antigen stimulation. CDR3 DNA sequence: TGTGCCTGGAGTACGGAACAGAACGCCGGGGAGCTGTTTTTT. The encoded protein is CAWSTEQNAGELFF.